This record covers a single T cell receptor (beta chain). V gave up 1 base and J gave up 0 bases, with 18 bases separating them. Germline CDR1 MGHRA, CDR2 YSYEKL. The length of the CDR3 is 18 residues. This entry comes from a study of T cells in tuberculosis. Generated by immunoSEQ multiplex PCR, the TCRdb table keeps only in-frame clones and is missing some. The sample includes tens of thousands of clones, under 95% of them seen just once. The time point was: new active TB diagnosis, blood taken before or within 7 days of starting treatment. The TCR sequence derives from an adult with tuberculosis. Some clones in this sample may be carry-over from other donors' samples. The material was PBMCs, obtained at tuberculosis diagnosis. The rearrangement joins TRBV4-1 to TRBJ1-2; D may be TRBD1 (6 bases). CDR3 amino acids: CASSQAPGSGGTNYGYTF. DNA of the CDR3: TGCGCCAGCAGCCAAGCGCCTGGGTCGGGGGGCACTAACTATGGCTACACCTTC.